These T cell receptor beta chains were read from a single sample in a study of blood T cell repertoires in COVID-19. Repertoires were generated with immunoSEQ multiplex PCR, while TCRdb's copy carries only in-frame clones and drops some. The sample holds 140,000 to 150,000 clones, around 90% seen once. The sequenced sample was peripheral blood. The receptors were sampled from a human donor with COVID-19, enrolled during active disease. The donor label of this sample is uncertain. The CDR3 runs from the conserved cysteine through the conserved F or W. D genes are given only for firm matches. The size of a clone is reported for some rows only, either as once, few or many, or as a class for expanded clones.

clone size | J gene | D gene | V gene | CDR3 protein | CDR3 DNA
. | TRBJ2-2 | . | TRBV11-2 | CASSLDIRGVDTGELFF | TGTGCCAGCAGCTTAGATATTAGGGGTGTCGACACCGGGGAGCTGTTTTTT
. | TRBJ1-5 | TRBD1 | TRBV6-5 | CASSVQGGNQPQHF | TGTGCCAGCAGCGTACAGGGGGGCAATCAGCCCCAGCATTTT
. | TRBJ2-1 | . | TRBV2 | CASRLLGSPEGNEQFF | TGTGCCAGCAGATTGTTGGGAAGCCCCGAGGGCAATGAGCAGTTCTTC
. | TRBJ2-5 | TRBD1 | TRBV5-1 | CASSQQGGEETQYF | TGCGCCAGCAGCCAACAGGGGGGAGAAGAGACCCAGTACTTC
. | TRBJ2-2 | TRBD2 | TRBV10-3 | CAIGAAGGGTGELFF | TGTGCCATCGGGGCAGCGGGGGGGGGCACCGGGGAGCTGTTTTTT
. | TRBJ2-1 | . | TRBV19 | CASSIEEGLGQFF | TGTGCCAGTAGTATAGAGGAGGGGCTAGGGCAGTTCTTC
. | TRBJ1-3 | . | TRBV7-6 | CASSLRQASSGNTIYF | TGTGCCAGCAGCTTAAGGCAGGCGAGCTCTGGAAACACCATATATTTT
. | TRBJ2-1 | TRBD2 | TRBV6-4 | CASSPLAGGRTSYNEQFF | TGTGCCAGCAGCCCCCTAGCGGGGGGCCGCACTTCCTACAATGAGCAGTTCTTC
. | TRBJ1-2 | . | TRBV15 | CATSREVGFAYGYTF | TGTGCCACCAGCAGAGAGGTCGGGTTCGCCTATGGCTACACCTTC
. | TRBJ1-1 | . | TRBV11-2 | CASSDSPEAFF | TGTGCCAGCAGCGACTCGCCGGAAGCTTTCTTT
once | TRBJ2-5 | TRBD1 | TRBV19 | CASSARDRYQETQYF | TGTGCCAGTAGTGCCCGGGACAGATACCAAGAGACCCAGTACTTC
once | TRBJ2-5 | TRBD2 | TRBV27 | CASKRGVVAGSETQYF | TGTGCCAGCAAGCGGGGTGTAGTTGCGGGTTCAGAGACCCAGTACTTC
. | TRBJ1-1 | TRBD1 | TRBV5-1 | CASSLEGRGENTEAFF | TGCGCCAGCAGCTTGGAGGGCAGGGGGGAAAACACTGAAGCTTTCTTT
. | TRBJ2-1 | TRBD2 | TRBV11-2 | CASSLEASGRHEQFF | TGTGCCAGCAGCTTAGAGGCTAGCGGGAGACATGAGCAGTTCTTC
. | TRBJ2-5 | TRBD2 | TRBV10-2 | CASSESVGGGYQETQYF | TGCGCCAGCAGTGAAAGTGTTGGCGGGGGGTACCAAGAGACCCAGTACTTC
. | TRBJ2-3 | TRBD2 | TRBV28 | CASSSPTSGRFDTQYF | TGTGCCAGCAGTTCCCCGACTAGCGGGAGGTTTGATACGCAGTATTTT
. | TRBJ1-6 | . | TRBV30 | CAWRSQGIGLGSPLHF | TGTGCCTGGAGGAGCCAGGGGATTGGTTTAGGTTCACCCCTCCACTTT
. | TRBJ2-4 | . | TRBV3-1/TRBV3-2 | CASSQDITTLRNIQYF | TGTGCCAGCAGCCAAGATATCACGACTTTGAGAAACATTCAGTACTTC
. | TRBJ2-7 | TRBD2 | TRBV3-1/TRBV3-2 | CASSQGWTSSHEQYF | TGTGCCAGCAGCCAGGGGTGGACTAGTTCGCACGAGCAGTACTTC
. | TRBJ1-1 | . | TRBV10-1 | CASSDRGLGTEAFF | TGCGCCAGCAGTGACAGGGGCCTGGGCACTGAAGCTTTCTTT
. | TRBJ2-1 | . | TRBV19 | CASGPGRAEQFF | TGTGCCAGTGGGCCAGGGCGAGCTGAGCAGTTCTTC